The 32 T cell receptor beta chains below come from one sample, sequenced in a study of shared clonotypes between healthy human individuals. This table comes from immunoSEQ multiplex PCR, and its TCRdb copy is limited to in-frame clones, with some not included. The table has a few million clones, roughly 95% seen once. Naive CD8 cells lacked CD45RO, underwent positive selection for CCR7 and left out terminally differentiated effector memory CD45RA+ cells. The sequencing sample was made of naive CD8+ T cells from PBMCs. These receptors were taken from a man in his late teens or twenties in good health. Some clones in this sample may be carry-over from other donors' samples.

The CDR3 DNA sequence: TGTGCCTGGAGTAAAGAGGATGGCTACACCTTC. Translating gives CAWSKEDGYTF. The J gene is TRBJ1-2, the V gene TRBV30, with D unresolved. The ends were cut back, 2 bases at V and 6 bases at J, with 7 bases in the middle. The CDR3 covers 11 residues. Germline V gene data show CDR1 as GTSNPN and CDR2 as SVGIG (reference sequence).

V is TRBV25-1 and J is TRBJ1-1; no clear D gene. CDR3 length equals 12 residues. The V gene lost 3 bases and the J gene lost 6 bases, with 8 bases spanning the gap. CDR1 is MGHDK and CDR2 is SYGVNS in the germline V gene. CDR3 region: CASSERYAEAFF. CDR3 bases: TGTGCCAGCAGTGAGCGTTACGCTGAAGCTTTCTTT.

The chain is built from TRBV29-1 and TRBJ2-1; 9 bases align to TRBD2. Germline trimming cut 2 bases from V and 7 bases from J; bases unmatched to any gene: 15. The germline V gene encodes CDR1 SQVTM and CDR2 ANQGSEA. CDR3 length: 17 residues. The DNA for the CDR3 is TGCAGCGTTGAACTACCATGGTTGGCGGGAGGGAAGAATGAGCAGTTCTTC. This encodes CSVELPWLAGGKNEQFF.

This clone was detected once. The J gene is TRBJ2-7, the V gene TRBV30; 10 nucleotides agree with TRBD1. The CDR3 length is 15 residues. Germline assignment: CDR1 GTSNPN and CDR2 SVGIG (reference sequence). Trimming at V came to 4 bases and at J to 3 bases, leaving 9 bases not matched to a gene. CDR3 DNA: TGTGCCTGGATGGGGTTTGGACAGGGGGGCTACGAGCAGTACTTC. This encodes CAWMGFGQGGYEQYF.

A word on this clone: Other DNA sequences of this sample code for an identical CDR3. The V gene is TRBV14, the J gene TRBJ2-5; D not certain. Per germline, CDR1 SGHDN and CDR2 FVKESK. V gave up 2 bases and J gave up 4 bases, with 8 bases separating them. The CDR3 has 13 residues. CDR3 sequence (DNA): TGTGCCAGCAGCCAAAGAGGAAGAGAGACCCAGTACTTC. Its protein product is CASSQRGRETQYF.

The chain links TRBV6-5 to TRBJ2-7, with 7 positions matching TRBD1. This CDR3 comprises 13 residues. Germline-derived CDR1 and CDR2 are MNHEY and SVGAGI. Trimming removed 9 bases from V and 2 bases from J; junction bases left unmatched: 7. CDR3 amino acids: CASGTAIPYEQYF. CDR3 DNA: TGTGCCAGTGGGACAGCGATCCCCTACGAGCAGTACTTC.

The rearrangement links TRBV2 to TRBJ1-1; D may be TRBD1 (6 bases). CDR3 length equals 15 residues. Per the germline V gene, CDR1 is SNHLY and CDR2 is FYNNEI. Trimming cost V 6 bases and J 1 base, with 15 bases left between them. The CDR3 sequence is CASSPHRGANTEAFF. Written as DNA, the CDR3 is TGTGCCAGCAGCCCCCACCGGGGGGCGAACACTGAAGCTTTCTTT.

The rearrangement links TRBV6-1 to TRBJ2-2, with a tentative D call TRBD1 (5 bases). Trimming took off 4 bases at V and 4 bases at J, with 13 bases between the two ends. CDR3 length equals 15 residues. Germline CDR1 and CDR2: MNHNS and SASEGT. The CDR3 region is CASSGVGPGTGELFF. For the CDR3, the DNA is TGTGCCAGCAGTGGCGTGGGGCCGGGCACCGGGGAGCTGTTTTTT.

The chain carries TRBV10-3 and TRBJ1-1; D is unresolved. The germline V and J ends were trimmed by 3 bases and 6 bases, with 8 bases remaining between them. Germline CDR1 reads ENHRY; CDR2 reads SYGVKD. The CDR3 has 12 amino acids. The CDR3, as DNA: TGTGCCATCAGTGACAGTAGCTCTGAAGCTTTCTTT. Translating gives CAISDSSSEAFF.

The chain is built from TRBV11-2 and TRBJ2-1; D might be TRBD1 (6 bases). This CDR3 has 19 residues. Trimming shortened V by 2 bases and J by 1 base, and 21 bases separated the two germline ends. Germline CDR1 reads SGHAT; CDR2 reads FQNNGV. CDR3 loop: CASSLSAGVGRGSYNEQFF. In DNA, the CDR3 is TGTGCCAGCAGCTTAAGCGCAGGGGTAGGAAGGGGGTCCTACAATGAGCAGTTCTTC.

J is TRBJ2-2 and V is TRBV28; tentatively, D is TRBD1 (8 bases). The V and J ends lost 5 bases and 5 bases respectively, with 24 bases between them. The CDR3 spans 18 residues. Per the germline V gene, CDR1 is MDHEN and CDR2 is SYDVKM. The CDR3 region is CASSLYQPDREGTGELFF. Written as DNA, the CDR3 is TGTGCCAGCAGTCTTTATCAACCGGACAGGGAGGGGACCGGGGAGCTGTTTTTT.

As to this clone: Other DNA sequences in this sample translate to the same CDR3. The chain employs TRBV11-2 and TRBJ2-1; TRBD2 agrees at 13 bases. From germline, CDR1 is SGHAT and CDR2 FQNNGV. V was pared by 5 bases and J by 7 bases, with 5 bases of the junction left unmatched. The CDR3 runs 15 residues. CDR3 sequence: CASSTGTSGDNEQFF. For the CDR3, the DNA is TGTGCCAGCAGCACCGGGACTAGCGGGGATAATGAGCAGTTCTTC.

This clone was seen just once. At the DNA level, this CDR3 is encoded by other sequences in the same sample as well. The gene calls are TRBV28 and TRBJ1-5, with a tentative D call TRBD1 (5 bases). CDR1 is MDHEN, CDR2 SYDVKM, per germline. The CDR3 spans 14 residues. The V end was cut by 0 bases, the J end by 6 bases, with 9 bases between. DNA of the CDR3: TGTGCCAGCAGTTTATGGGGGGGTACTCAGCCCCAGCATTTT. Translation: CASSLWGGTQPQHF.

The rearrangement links TRBV11-1 to TRBJ2-3; 7 bases fit TRBD1. V lost 5 bases, J lost 3 bases, and 8 bases stayed unmatched. Germline V gene lookup returns CDR1 SGHAT and CDR2 FQDESV (reference sequence). CDR3 size: 15 residues. CDR3 in DNA: TGTGCCAGCAGCCCCACAGGGGCGGTAACAGATACGCAGTATTTT. It codes for CASSPTGAVTDTQYF.

Concerning this clone itself: Distinct nucleotide sequences in the sample also encode this CDR3. The chain carries TRBV5-6 and TRBJ2-7, with D hard to call. V lost 0 bases and J lost 2, with 6 bases in between. There are 13 residues in the CDR3. The V gene's germline CDR1 is SGHDT and CDR2 YYEEEE. CDR3 loop: CASSLEVAYEQYF. Written as DNA, the CDR3 is TGTGCCAGCAGCTTGGAAGTTGCCTACGAGCAGTACTTC.

The CDR3 is CASSQVSNEQFF. Written as DNA, the CDR3 is TGTGCCAGCAGCCAAGTTTCCAATGAGCAGTTCTTC. V and J are TRBV4-2 and TRBJ2-1; D gene unclear. The CDR3 sequence is 12 residues long. Trimming stripped 1 base from V and 6 bases from J, with 4 bases between. Germline loops: CDR1 LGHNA, CDR2 YNFKEQ.

The rearrangement links TRBV4-2 to TRBJ2-1; D is unclear. Germline loops: CDR1 LGHNA, CDR2 YNFKEQ. This CDR3 contains 12 residues. V dropped 1 base and J dropped 5 bases, with 3 bases sitting between them. The CDR3 reads CASSQAHNEQFF. The CDR3 DNA reads as TGTGCCAGCAGCCAAGCCCACAATGAGCAGTTCTTC.

The V gene is TRBV11-2, the J gene TRBJ2-7; maybe TRBD2 (5 bases). Germline V gene data show CDR1 as SGHAT and CDR2 as FQNNGV. The V gene lost 4 bases and the J gene lost 1 base, with 17 bases spanning the gap. The CDR3 is 16 amino acids. The CDR3 protein is CASSSLEAEHSYEQYF. The DNA of the CDR3 is TGTGCCAGCAGCTCCCTGGAGGCGGAACATTCCTACGAGCAGTACTTC.

This clone was detected a few times. The same CDR3 can be traced to other DNA sequences in this sample. V gene TRBV15 combines with J gene TRBJ1-1, with 7 bases aligning to TRBD1. Germline V lookup: CDR1 LNHNV, CDR2 YYDKDF (reference sequence). V lost 5 bases, J lost 1 base, and 1 base stayed unmatched. CDR3 size: 13 residues. This CDR3 reads CATSDRENTEAFF. CDR3 nucleotide sequence: TGTGCCACCAGCGACAGGGAGAACACTGAAGCTTTCTTT.

V is TRBV30 and J is TRBJ1-6; D unresolved. Deletions cut 5 bases from V and 7 bases from J, with 9 bases between. This CDR3 is 12 amino acids long. The V gene's germline CDR1 is GTSNPN and CDR2 SVGIG (reference sequence). CDR3 amino acids: CAWSEMNSPLHF. CDR3 nucleotides: TGTGCCTGGTCTGAAATGAATTCACCCCTCCACTTT.

V gene TRBV28 combines with J gene TRBJ2-1; the match to TRBD2 covers 13 bases. This CDR3 comprises 22 residues. Germline V lookup: CDR1 MDHEN, CDR2 SYDVKM. V lost 4 bases and J lost 0; bases outside the gene matches: 18. This chain's CDR3 is CASSSGTSGKKWEPSSYNEQFF. In DNA form, the CDR3 reads TGTGCCAGCAGTTCCGGGACTAGCGGGAAAAAGTGGGAGCCAAGCTCCTACAATGAGCAGTTCTTC. The variable domain in full, with the rest retrieved from reference TRBV28 and TRBJ2-1, is DVKVTQSSRYLVKRTGEKVFLECVQDMDHENMFWYRQDPGLGLRLIYFSYDVKMKEKGDIPEGYSVSREKKERFSLILESASTNQTSMYLCASSSGTSGKKWEPSSYNEQFFGPGTRLTVL.

This clone showed up just a few times. Other DNA sequences in this specimen translate into the identical CDR3. The CDR3 sequence: CASSYSAGGSYNEQFF. The CDR3 DNA reads TGTGCCAGCAGTTACTCCGCGGGAGGCTCCTACAATGAGCAGTTCTTC. This chain joins TRBV6-5 and TRBJ2-1; 8 bases are shared with TRBD2. The CDR3 is made up of 16 amino acids. CDR1 is MNHEY and CDR2 is SVGAGI in the germline V gene. The ends lost 0 bases at V and 0 bases at J; junction bases unmatched: 1.

The rearrangement links TRBV19 to TRBJ1-2, with D possibly being TRBD1 (6 bases). V shed 3 bases and J shed 4 bases, with 18 bases lying between them. Germline values: CDR1 LNHDA, CDR2 SQIVND (reference sequence). The CDR3 is made up of 16 amino acids. The DNA for the CDR3 is TGTGCCAGTAGTATTAACAGGGACTCAGGAACCTATGGCTACACCTTC. It translates to CASSINRDSGTYGYTF.

As regards this clone: Within the sample, other DNA sequences also encode this same CDR3. This chain uses TRBV19 with TRBJ1-5, with TRBD1 as a possible D gene (5 bases). This CDR3 contains 15 residues. CDR1 and CDR2 from the germline V gene are LNHDA and SQIVND (reference sequence). With 3 bases removed from V and 0 bases from J, the gap between germline ends came to 9 bases. The CDR3 DNA reads TGTGCCAGTAGTATCGGGGACTATAGCAATCAGCCCCAGCATTTT. Translated, it gives CASSIGDYSNQPQHF.

This clone has more than one count but fewer than ten. This sequence joins TRBV4-1 and TRBJ1-1; 9 bases fit TRBD1. V shed 4 bases, J shed 3 bases, and the junction held 6 bases outside the gene matches. In germline, CDR1 is MGHRA, CDR2 YSYEKL. The CDR3 runs 15 residues. The CDR3 loop is CASSLADRGDTEAFF. The CDR3 bases are TGCGCCAGCAGCCTAGCGGACAGGGGCGACACTGAAGCTTTCTTT.

As regards this clone: Different DNA sequences within this sample yield the same CDR3. This rearrangement joins TRBV27 to TRBJ2-7; 7 nucleotides agree with TRBD1. V dropped 2 bases and J dropped 3; count of bases not matched to a gene: 4. Germline CDR1 reads MNHEY; CDR2 reads SMNVEV (reference sequence). The CDR3 consists of 14 residues. For the CDR3, the DNA is TGTGCCAGCAGTTTAAGGCAGGGGGTCTACGAGCAGTACTTC. Residues: CASSLRQGVYEQYF.

V usage is TRBV21-1 and J usage is TRBJ1-2. TRBV21-1 is given as a pseudogene. CDR3 length: 15 residues. The CDR3 reads CASSPIGRTGYGYTF. The CDR3 DNA sequence: TGTGCCAGCAGTCCTATCGGGCGAACGGGTTATGGCTACACCTTC.

V gene TRBV13 combines with J gene TRBJ2-3, with 11 bases matching TRBD2. Germline loops: CDR1 PRHDT, CDR2 FYEKMQ (reference sequence). This CDR3 region has 17 residues. V dropped 0 bases and J dropped 8; count of bases not matched to a gene: 10. The CDR3 bases are TGTGCCAGCAGCTTAGGCCGGGGTCTAGCGGGAGGCGTTACGCAGTATTTT. Translated: CASSLGRGLAGGVTQYF.

The V gene is TRBV2, the J gene TRBJ2-1; D is uncertain. This CDR3 contains 13 residues. Trimming left V 10 bases short and J 0 bases short, with 10 bases between. Germline V gene lookup returns CDR1 SNHLY and CDR2 FYNNEI. The CDR3 sequence: CATPHSSYNEQFF. The CDR3 bases are TGTGCCACCCCCCACAGCTCCTACAATGAGCAGTTCTTC.

In nucleotides, the CDR3 is TGTGCCAGCAGCGTAGACGGGACAGAGACCCAGTACTTC. Protein product: CASSVDGTETQYF. The gene calls are TRBV9 and TRBJ2-5; D tentatively fits TRBD1 or TRBD2 (5 bases each). With 0 bases removed from V and 4 bases from J, the gap between germline ends came to 7 bases. Per the germline V gene, CDR1 is SGDLS and CDR2 is YYNGEE. The CDR3 is 13 residues long.

The V gene is TRBV6-5, the J gene TRBJ2-1, with a possible D match to TRBD2 (6 bases). CDR3 length: 15 residues. V was cut by 1 base and J by 10 bases, with 17 bases left in between. From germline, CDR1 is MNHEY and CDR2 SVGAGI. Written as DNA, the CDR3 is TGTGCCAGCAGTTACTACTCTGGAGTTGCGGGGGAGCAGTTCTTC. It codes for CASSYYSGVAGEQFF.

This rearrangement joins TRBV7-9 to TRBJ2-7; possibly TRBD2 for D (5 bases). V was shortened by 4 bases and J by 2 bases, with 9 bases between the two germline ends. The CDR3 extends over 13 amino acids. Germline lookup yields CDR1 SEHNR and CDR2 FQNEAQ (reference sequence). In DNA form, the CDR3 reads TGTGCCAGCAGCTCCGGGATTCCCTACGAGCAGTACTTC. Protein product: CASSSGIPYEQYF.